This record concerns one T cell receptor beta chain sequence. Its specific antigen is unknown. No much larger clone exists at a distance of one base, and base qualities are not known. TCRbeta CDR3 regions were amplified from genomic DNA by means of the immunoSEQ Assay, a bias-controlled multiplex PCR. Under the source paper's analysis protocol: Within the assay, amplification of reference gene primers was used to estimate how many nucleated cells each sample contained. To quantify the absolute abundance of each unique TCRbeta CDR3 rearrangement, sequence reads were collapsed and filtered. For each sample, productive Simpson clonality was calculated by taking the square root of Simpson's diversity index across productive rearrangements. As stored in TCRdb, this immuneACCESS dataset retains in-frame rearrangements with V and J assigned. A fraction of the clones does not appear; measured against another copy, unresolved V genes explain less than half of the discrepancy, and the remainder lacks a known reason. The DNA gave D and trimming, while V, J and clone size come from that table. For this sample there are 150,000 to 200,000 clones; around nine tenths appear just once. The ten largest account for 3% to 4% of the sample.

This entry belongs to a study of blood T cell repertoires in COVID-19 (dated by TCRdb to 2019 to 2021). Looking at the study overall: Collaborator samples came from the United States, Italy and Spain and covered acute and convalescent phases of COVID-19. The repertoires were released in a freely available public database intended as a resource for research on the immune response to SARS-CoV-2. Nearly every sample came with metadata listing a de-identified subject ID, COVID-19 status, age in years and sex. The prospective study material was composed of cDNA or gDNA derived from T cells, B-cell-depleted T cells, or PBMCs. The samples were drawn from the first 160 participants of the ongoing ImmuneRACE study and from 1,254 subjects provided by 6 global collaborators. Where available, HLA class I and class II types were taken from metadata supplied by the sample provider and were not determined by assay-based typing. Subjects who had been exposed to COVID-19, were actively infected with it, or had recovered from it provided the deeply sampled blood TCRbeta repertoires that made up the dataset.

V is pruned by 2 bases and J by 1 base, leaving 5 bases of the junction without a gene match. CDR1 GTSNPN and CDR2 SVGIG are derived from the germline V gene (reference sequence). The CDR3, from cysteine to phenylalanine, totals 15 residues. The CDR3 DNA has 45 bases and is translated from base 1. Collaborating institutions collected whole blood in K2EDTA tubes following their own protocols. For TCRbeta analysis, collaborators shipped samples as frozen whole blood, isolated PBMCs, or DNA extracted from either of those sample types. Findings and caveats that apply to the study as a whole: The amount of clinical and demographic metadata varied by source and participant and was provided uncurated.

The TCR originated in a young man with active or convalescent COVID-19. The specimen sequenced was peripheral blood. The sequence links TRBV30 to TRBJ1-3, and 7 junctional nucleotides match TRBD1. The CDR3 sequence is CAWSPQGQSGNTIYF. The DNA sequence is given as TGTGCCTGGAGTCCACAGGGGCAATCTGGAAACACCATATATTTT.